Sequencing of this T cell receptor (beta chain) was carried out in a study of T cells in Graves' hyperthyroidism and ophthalmopathy. At least ten counts were recorded for this clonotype. Its antigen remains unidentified. Uncontrolled infection, other autoimmune disease, pregnancy or lactation excluded patients. RNA transcripts provided the source from which TCR beta CDR3 regions were amplified. The study used the HTBI primer set for a first-round RT-PCR of the TCR CDR3. TCRdb independently ran MiXCR on the multiplex PCR reads; one entry per CDR3 protein. The data contain 450,000 to 650,000 distinct CDR3 sequences, approximately 15% of them singletons. Germline V gene lookup returns CDR1 MNHNY and CDR2 SVGAGI (reference sequence). The ends lost 0 bases at V and 2 bases at J; junction bases unmatched: 4. This CDR3 spans 16 amino acids. Notes on the study in general: Ophthalmopathy prediction by the model preceded onset by a median approximately six months. Blood also contained most expanded thyroid clonotypes above 0.001.

The chain links TRBV6-6 to TRBJ2-3; 8 bases are a match to TRBD2. The sequenced sample consisted of blood. This clonotype was obtained from a woman under 30 with Graves' ophthalmopathy. The CDR3 region has the DNA TGTGCCAGCAGTTACTCGACGGGAGGGATCACAGATACGCAGTATTTT. It yields the protein CASSYSTGGITDTQYF.